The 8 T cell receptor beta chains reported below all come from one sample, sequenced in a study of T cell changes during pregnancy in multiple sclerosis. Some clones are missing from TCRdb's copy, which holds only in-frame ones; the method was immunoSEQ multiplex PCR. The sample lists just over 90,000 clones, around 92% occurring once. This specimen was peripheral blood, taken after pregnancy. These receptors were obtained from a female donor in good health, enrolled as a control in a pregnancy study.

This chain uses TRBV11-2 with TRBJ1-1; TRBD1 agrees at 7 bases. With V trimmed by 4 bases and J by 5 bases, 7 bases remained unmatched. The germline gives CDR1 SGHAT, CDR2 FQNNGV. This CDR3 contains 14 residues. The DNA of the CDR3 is TGTGCCAGCAGCTCCGACAGGGTTGGAACTGAAGCTTTCTTT. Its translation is CASSSDRVGTEAFF. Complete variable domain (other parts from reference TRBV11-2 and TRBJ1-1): EAGVAQSPRYKIIEKRQSVAFWCNPISGHATLYWYQQILGQGPKLLIQFQNNGVVDDSQLPKDRFSAERLKGVDSTLKIQPAKLEDSAVYLCASSSDRVGTEAFFGQGTRLTVV.

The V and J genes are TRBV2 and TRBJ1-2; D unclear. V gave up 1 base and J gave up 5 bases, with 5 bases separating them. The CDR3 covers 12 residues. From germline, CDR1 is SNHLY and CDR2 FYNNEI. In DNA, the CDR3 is TGTGCCAGCAGTGAAGAATTATATGGCTACACCTTC. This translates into CASSEELYGYTF.

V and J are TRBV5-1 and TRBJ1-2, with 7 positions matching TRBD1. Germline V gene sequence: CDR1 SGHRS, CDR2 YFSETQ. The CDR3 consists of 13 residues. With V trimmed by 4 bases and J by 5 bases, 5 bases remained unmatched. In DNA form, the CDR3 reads TGCGCCAGCAGCCTGGGGACAGTTTATGGCTACACCTTC. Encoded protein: CASSLGTVYGYTF.

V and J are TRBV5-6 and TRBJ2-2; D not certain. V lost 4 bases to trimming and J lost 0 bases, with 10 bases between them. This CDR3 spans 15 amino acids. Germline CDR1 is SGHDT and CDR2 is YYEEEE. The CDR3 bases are TGTGCCAGCAGCCGAAAAAGCCCGAACACCGGGGAGCTGTTTTTT. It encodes CASSRKSPNTGELFF. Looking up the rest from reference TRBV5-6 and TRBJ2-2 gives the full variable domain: DAGVTQSPTHLIKTRGQQVTLRCSPKSGHDTVSWYQQALGQGPQFIFQYYEEEERQRGNFPDRFSGHQFPNYSSELNVNALLLGDSALYLCASSRKSPNTGELFFGEGSRLTVL.

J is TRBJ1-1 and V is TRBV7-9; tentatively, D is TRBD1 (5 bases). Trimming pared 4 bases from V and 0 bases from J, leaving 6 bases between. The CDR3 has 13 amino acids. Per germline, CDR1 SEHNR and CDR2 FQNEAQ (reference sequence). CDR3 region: CASSSTVNTEAFF. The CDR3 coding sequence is TGTGCCAGCAGCTCGACAGTGAACACTGAAGCTTTCTTT.

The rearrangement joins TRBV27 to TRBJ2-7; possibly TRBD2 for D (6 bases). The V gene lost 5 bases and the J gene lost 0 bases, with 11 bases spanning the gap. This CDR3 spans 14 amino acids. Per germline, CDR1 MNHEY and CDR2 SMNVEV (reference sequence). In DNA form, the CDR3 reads TGTGCCAGCAGTCTCGCGGGAAGCTCCTACGAGCAGTACTTC. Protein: CASSLAGSSYEQYF.

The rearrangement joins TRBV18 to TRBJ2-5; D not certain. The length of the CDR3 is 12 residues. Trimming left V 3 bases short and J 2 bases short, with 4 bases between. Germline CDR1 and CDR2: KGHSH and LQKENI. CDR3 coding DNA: TGTGCCAGCTCACCCGCGCAAGAGACCCAGTACTTC. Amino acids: CASSPAQETQYF.

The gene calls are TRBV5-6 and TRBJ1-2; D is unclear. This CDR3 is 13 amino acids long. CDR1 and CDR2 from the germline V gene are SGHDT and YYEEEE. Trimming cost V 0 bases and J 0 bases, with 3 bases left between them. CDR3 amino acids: CASSLDTNYGYTF. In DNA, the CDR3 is TGTGCCAGCAGCTTGGACACTAACTATGGCTACACCTTC.